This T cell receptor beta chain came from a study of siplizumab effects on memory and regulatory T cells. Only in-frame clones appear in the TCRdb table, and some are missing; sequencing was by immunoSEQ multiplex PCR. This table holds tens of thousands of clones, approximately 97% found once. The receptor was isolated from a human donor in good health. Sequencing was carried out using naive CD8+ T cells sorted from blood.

This CDR3 reads CAISGTGDHQPQHF. The CDR3, as DNA: TGTGCCATCAGTGGGACAGGGGACCATCAGCCCCAGCATTTT. V is TRBV10-3 and J is TRBJ1-5, with 9 bases fitting TRBD1. Germline CDR1 ENHRY, CDR2 SYGVKD. The V and J ends lost 4 bases and 5 bases, in that order; junction bases with no gene match: 3. CDR3 length: 14 amino acids.